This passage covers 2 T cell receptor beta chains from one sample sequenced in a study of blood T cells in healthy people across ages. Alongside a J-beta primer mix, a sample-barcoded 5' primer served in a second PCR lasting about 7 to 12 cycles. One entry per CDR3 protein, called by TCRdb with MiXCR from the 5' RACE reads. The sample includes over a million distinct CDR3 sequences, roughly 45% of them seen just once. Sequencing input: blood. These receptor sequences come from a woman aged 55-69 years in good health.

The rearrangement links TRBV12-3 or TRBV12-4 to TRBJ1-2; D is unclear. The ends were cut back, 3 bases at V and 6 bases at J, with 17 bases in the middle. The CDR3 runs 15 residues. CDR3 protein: CASSFIVRPDHGYTF. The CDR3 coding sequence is TGTGCCAGCAGTTTTATCGTAAGGCCGGATCATGGCTACACCTTC.

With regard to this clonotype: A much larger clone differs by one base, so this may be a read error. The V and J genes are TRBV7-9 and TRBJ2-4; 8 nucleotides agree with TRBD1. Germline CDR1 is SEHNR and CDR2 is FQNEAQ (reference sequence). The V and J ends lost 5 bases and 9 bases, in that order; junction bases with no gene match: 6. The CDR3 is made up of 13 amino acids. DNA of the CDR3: TGTGCCAGCAGCGGCGGACAGGGTAGCATTCAGTACTTC. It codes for CASSGGQGSIQYF.